This entry lists 14 T cell receptor beta chains sequenced from one sample in a study of regulatory T cells in long-lasting Graves disease (dated by TCRdb to 2020 to 2022). Libraries came from multiplex PCR. TCRdb shows the sequencer as Illumina HiSeq 4000. iRepertoire HTBI primers and Arm-PCR amplification of CDR3 regions were used to construct TCR beta libraries. Using fastp at Q25 and MiXCR, TCRdb reprocessed the public reads and kept productive beta chains. Here each entry gathers all rows of one CDR3 protein and keeps the most common genes and DNA. For this sample there are over 350,000 distinct CDR3 sequences; around 21% appear just once. Together, the top ten hold less than 25% of the sample. This sample's time point label indicates: persistent/refractory GD, antithyroid drugs over 5 years with positive TRAb. For both TCR sequencing and RNA sequencing, RNA was extracted from PBMCs in TRIzol.

This sample comprised peripheral blood mononuclear cells (PBMCs), obtained when the disease was refractory, from a patient treated with antithyroid drugs. Source of these receptors: a female donor with Graves disease.

V is TRBV10-3 and J is TRBJ1-5; D possibly corresponds to TRBD1 (5 bases). Germline CDR1 and CDR2: ENHRY and SYGVKD. The V end was cut by 4 bases, the J end by 8 bases, with 9 bases between. The length of the CDR3 is 12 residues. CDR3 sequence: CAISGGSEPQHF. Written as DNA, the CDR3 is TGTGCCATCAGTGGGGGCTCGGAGCCCCAGCATTTT.

Ten or more counts support this clonotype. This sequence joins TRBV12-3 or TRBV12-4 and TRBJ1-1; maybe TRBD1 (5 bases). The CDR3 consists of 14 residues. Trimming shortened V by 6 bases and J by 0 bases, and 11 bases separated the two germline ends. The CDR3 spells CASSFGRVNTEAFF. The CDR3 bases are TGTGCCAGCAGCTTCGGCAGGGTGAACACTGAAGCTTTCTTT.

A remark on this clonotype: Relative to the germline gene, one junction end is altered; a read error may explain this. This rearrangement joins TRBV28 to TRBJ2-6; the match to TRBD1 covers 10 bases. The CDR3 has 19 amino acids. Germline values: CDR1 MDHEN, CDR2 SYDVKM. The DNA of the CDR3 is TGTGCCAGCAGTTTACTCACCGGGACAGGGGACTCTGGGGCCAACGTCCTGTCTTTC. Protein sequence: CASSLLTGTGDSGANVLSF.

The chain employs TRBV29-1 and TRBJ1-1; a possible D gene is TRBD1 (6 bases). The CDR3 spans 11 residues. V was cut by 5 bases and J by 12 bases, with 16 bases left in between. Germline V lookup: CDR1 SQVTM, CDR2 ANQGSEA. For the CDR3, the DNA is TGCAGCGTTACTCAGGGGTGGTTAACTTTCTTT. Translated: CSVTQGWLTFF.

This clonotype turned up a few times. A read error may explain this, as a much larger clone is one base away. V gene TRBV20-1 combines with J gene TRBJ2-5; 7 bases line up with TRBD2. V was clipped by 3 bases and J by 5 bases; unmatched bases: 12. CDR1 and CDR2 (germline): DFQATT, SNEGSKA (reference sequence). The CDR3 is 15 amino acids. DNA of the CDR3: TGCAGTGCTAGTACCCCAGCGGGATATAGCGAGACCCAGTACTTC. It translates to CSASTPAGYSETQYF.

This clonotype occurred a few times. V and J are TRBV5-1 and TRBJ1-2; 7 nucleotides agree with TRBD1. In germline, CDR1 is SGHRS, CDR2 YFSETQ. Germline trimming cut 4 bases from V and 4 bases from J; bases unmatched to any gene: 10. The CDR3 sequence is 15 residues long. The CDR3 DNA reads as TGCGCCAGCAGCATACAAGACAGGGCAAGCTATGGCTACACCTTC. This codes for CASSIQDRASYGYTF.

This clonotype was counted a few times. This chain links TRBV19 with TRBJ2-7, with TRBD2 as a possible D gene (5 bases). The CDR3 extends over 12 amino acids. Trimming stripped 4 bases from V and 3 bases from J, with 7 bases between. In germline, CDR1 is LNHDA, CDR2 SQIVND (reference sequence). Here the CDR3 reads CASSKDFYEQYF. The DNA for the CDR3 is TGTGCCAGTAGTAAGGACTTCTACGAGCAGTACTTC.

This clonotype was counted at least ten times. J is TRBJ2-7 and V is TRBV28; unclear D gene. V was trimmed by 6 bases and J by 6 bases, leaving 15 bases between them. The CDR3 length is 13 residues. Germline V CDR1 and CDR2: MDHEN, SYDVKM. The CDR3: CASRRRLRPEQYF. In DNA form, the CDR3 reads TGTGCCAGCAGACGGAGACTGCGCCCCGAGCAGTACTTC. The full variable domain, rest sourced from reference TRBV28 and TRBJ2-7, is DVKVTQSSRYLVKRTGEKVFLECVQDMDHENMFWYRQDPGLGLRLIYFSYDVKMKEKGDIPEGYSVSREKKERFSLILESASTNQTSMYLCASRRRLRPEQYFGPGTRLTVT.

CDR3 coding DNA: TGCAGTGCTAGCACGGCAGTTCAGGGGGAGCTGTTTTTT. Its translation: CSASTAVQGELFF. This chain uses TRBV20-1 with TRBJ2-2; D unclear. Deletions cut 3 bases from V and 8 bases from J, with 13 bases between. CDR1 is DFQATT, CDR2 SNEGSKA, per germline (reference sequence). The CDR3 length is 13 residues.

This clonotype was counted many times. V gene TRBV15 combines with J gene TRBJ2-5, with a possible D match to TRBD1 (6 bases). Trimming left V 2 bases short and J 2 bases short, with 15 bases between. Germline loops: CDR1 LNHNV, CDR2 YYDKDF (reference sequence). This CDR3 spans 16 amino acids. CDR3 bases: TGTGCCACCAGCAGATCAACAGGGCCGGTACAAGAGACCCAGTACTTC. This translates into CATSRSTGPVQETQYF.

This clonotype appeared many times. The chain employs TRBV5-1 and TRBJ2-5; 8 bases match TRBD2. The trim removed 4 bases at V and 1 base at J, leaving 9 bases unmatched. This CDR3 is 16 amino acids long. Germline V gene sequence: CDR1 SGHRS, CDR2 YFSETQ. The CDR3 spells CASSRTSGSVQETQYF. In DNA, the CDR3 is TGCGCCAGCAGCCGCACGAGCGGGAGCGTCCAAGAGACCCAGTACTTC.

Only a few counts were recorded for this clonotype. The J gene is TRBJ1-2, the V gene TRBV6-1; D may be TRBD1 (6 bases). Germline CDR1 is MNHNS and CDR2 is SASEGT. Deletions cut 6 bases from V and 7 bases from J, with 18 bases between. This CDR3 region has 14 residues. CDR3 nucleotides: TGTGCCAGCAGGAAACTGACAGGTTATCTTGGCTACACCTTC. It translates to CASRKLTGYLGYTF.

A few counts support this clonotype. The V call is TRBV6-2 or TRBV6-3, the J call TRBJ1-5; 9 nucleotides match TRBD1. Trimming removed 1 base from V and 1 base from J; junction bases left unmatched: 8. The CDR3 sequence is 18 residues long. Germline values: CDR1 MNHEY, CDR2 SVGEGT. The CDR3 spells CASSYLGTGGRSNQPQHF. CDR3 nucleotides: TGTGCCAGCAGTTACTTGGGTACAGGGGGCAGGAGCAATCAGCCCCAGCATTTT.

The CDR3 sequence: CASSPDGIGAEAFF. CDR3 nucleotide sequence: TGTGCCAGCTCACCAGATGGAATTGGGGCTGAAGCTTTCTTT. The chain employs TRBV18 and TRBJ1-1; no definite D call. V was clipped by 2 bases and J by 6 bases, with 13 bases between them. Germline CDR1 reads KGHSH; CDR2 reads LQKENI. The CDR3 extends over 14 amino acids.